Only one count was recorded for the clone carrying this TCR beta chain. The antigen is undetermined. The sample is drawn from a study of cytomegalovirus exposure and HLA in healthy donors. The PCR used 60 Vbeta and 13 Jbeta primers. Assay used: immunoSEQ multiplex PCR; TCRdb lists only in-frame clones, some missing. This repertoire shows 200,000 to 250,000 clones, about 85% found once; its top ten account for about 1.2%. Study results and limitations: The productive fraction for most TCR beta V segments was about 90% or about 30% in an earlier analysis. It has been reported that TCR beta sequences accurately predicted the HLA-A and HLA-B alleles of most subjects. Overall, roughly 170 TCR beta chains were annotated as cytomegalovirus-associated. A later analysis linked a missense variant in DCLRE1C to the trimming of TCR beta V and J genes.

This TCR was sampled from a human donor in good health. The sample was PBMCs.

CDR3 nucleotide sequence: TGTGCCATCCCTCCCCGGGACAGCTCCTACGAGCAGTACTTC. This gives the protein CAIPPRDSSYEQYF. The gene calls are TRBV12-1 and TRBJ2-7; the table's D call of TRBD1 was not tested on the DNA. TRBV12-1 is a known pseudogene. This CDR3 has 14 amino acids.